The text below deals with one T cell receptor beta chain. Its specificity is not known. Per the original data handling: In papillary thyroid cancer, a distant-metastasis classifier was built using CDR3 differences across clinicopathological groups. TCRdb reanalyzed the PCR reads via MiXCR. The V and J calls here are based on TCRdb, not the publication. The data show more than 12,000 clones, under 25% seen once. V lost 1 base to trimming and J lost 10 bases, with 12 bases between them. Germline V CDR1 and CDR2: SGHRS, YFSETQ. The CDR3 totals 13 residues. Every patient underwent thyroid surgery untreated. The data were obtained in a study of metastatic and nonmetastatic thyroid tumors. At the level of the study: The study looked at repertoires side by side in blood and in tumor or nodule tissue from malignant and benign thyroid patients.

Whole-study findings and limits: Benign nodules reportedly had significantly lower TCR beta diversity than malignant thyroid tumors in blood and tumor.

The source of this sequence is a female donor with papillary thyroid cancer or a benign thyroid nodule (not recorded which). Some clones in this sample may be carry-over from other donors' samples. The sample was blood. The chain is built from TRBV5-1 and TRBJ2-1; D may match TRBD1 or TRBD2 (6 bases each). CDR3 amino acids: CASSLNGGNEQFF. The CDR3 region has the DNA TGCGCCAGCAGCTTGAACGGGGGCAACGAGCAGTTCTTC.